This T cell receptor beta chain was profiled in a study of blood T cell repertoires in COVID-19. Study context: The United States, Italy and Spain provided the acute and convalescent COVID-19 samples. Nucleic acid was either cDNA or gDNA, and it came from T cells, B-cell-depleted T cells, or PBMCs.

The CDR3 loop spans 17 amino acids. Germline values: CDR1 MDHEN, CDR2 SYDVKM. V lost 8 bases to trimming and J lost 6 bases; unmatched junction nucleotides: 16. In the authors' workflow: Nucleated cell number was recorded as an estimate derived from reference gene primer amplification. Sequenced by immunoSEQ multiplex PCR; TCRdb stores in-frame clones only, minus some. V and J calls and clone size are as listed in that table; D and trimming were resolved from the DNA. This sample carries approximately 250,000 clones, roughly 82% of them seen once, and the ten largest clones take under 2.5%. The receptor's source is a man aged 40-49 years who had recovered from COVID-19. Sequenced: peripheral blood. The rearrangement joins TRBV28 to TRBJ1-1, with 12 bases identical to TRBD1. CDR3 in DNA: TGTGCCAGCGCCCTCCGAGCGGGACAGGGGGCGTCTGCTGAAGCTTTCTTT. Its protein product is CASALRAGQGASAEAFF. The variable domain in full, with the rest retrieved from reference TRBV28 and TRBJ1-1, is DVKVTQSSRYLVKRTGEKVFLECVQDMDHENMFWYRQDPGLGLRLIYFSYDVKMKEKGDIPEGYSVSREKKERFSLILESASTNQTSMYLCASALRAGQGASAEAFFGQGTRLTVV.